Sequencing of this TCR beta chain was carried out in a study of post-analysis software for immune sequencing data. As for the study in general: Relapsing-remitting, secondary progressive and progressive-relapsing courses of multiple sclerosis were included. General observations from the study: Multiple sclerosis patients showed significantly lower normalized Chao1 diversity than controls did. Patients showed TRBV5-6, TRBV5-1 and TRBV20-1 among 4 or 5 TRBV segments more frequent than in controls. Analysis by F measure revealed that same-batch samples clustered strongly together.

The CDR3 has 17 amino acids. The junction had 20 bases not matched to a gene; V was cut back by 0 bases and J by 12 bases. Germline CDR1 reads DFQATT; CDR2 reads SNEGSKA (reference sequence). Presence of unique molecular identifiers characterized the TCR beta cDNA libraries. T cells numbering about 0.95 to 10 million gave rise to about 490,000 cDNA molecules. TCRdb itself ran the PCR reads through MiXCR, one entry per CDR3 protein. The sample lists about 770,000 distinct CDR3 sequences; under 60% were seen once. Worth noting for this clonotype: Its antigen is unknown.

The V and J genes are TRBV20-1 and TRBJ2-7; 10 nucleotides align to TRBD2. The source of this sequence is a girl aged 10 to 17 with multiple sclerosis. The sample consisted of blood. The DNA of the CDR3 is TGCAGTGCTAGAGATCCGCTAGCGGGAGTAGGGGTGGAGACCCGGTACTTC. This codes for CSARDPLAGVGVETRYF.